Each of the 16 T cell receptor beta chains below was sequenced from the same sample in a study of cytomegalovirus exposure and HLA in healthy donors. Vbeta (60) and Jbeta (13) primers were used in the PCR. Only in-frame clones appear in the TCRdb table, and some are missing; sequencing was by immunoSEQ multiplex PCR. This table has more than 50,000 clones, 75% appearing once. Sample: PBMCs. These receptors originate from a woman aged 40 to 49 in good health and CMV-seropositive.

This clone was observed a few times. The chain uses TRBV6-5 and TRBJ2-7; TRBD1 agrees at 8 bases. With V trimmed by 2 bases and J by 5 bases, 5 bases remained unmatched. Germline CDR1 reads MNHEY; CDR2 reads SVGAGI. CDR3 length: 14 residues. The CDR3 sequence is CASSYAQGEDEQYF. The CDR3 bases are TGTGCCAGCAGTTACGCACAGGGGGAAGACGAGCAGTACTTC.

The chain is built from TRBV29-1 and TRBJ2-1; possible D gene TRBD2, 5 bases. V lost 6 bases, J lost 7 bases, and 19 bases lay in between. Per the germline V gene, CDR1 is SQVTM and CDR2 is ANQGSEA. The CDR3 is 14 amino acids. This chain's CDR3 is CSVHGVPPPNEQFF. Written as DNA, the CDR3 is TGCAGCGTGCACGGGGTCCCCCCACCGAATGAGCAGTTCTTC.

As regards this clone: One end of the junction varies from germline; a read error may be responsible. The chain is built from TRBV7-9 and TRBJ1-1, with D perhaps TRBD1 (6 bases). The CDR3 runs to 12 residues. Per germline, CDR1 SEHNR and CDR2 FQNEAQ (reference sequence). As DNA, the CDR3 is TGTTCCAGCAGCTTTGAGGGGGCTGAAGCTTTCTTT. Its translation: CSSSFEGAEAFF.

This rearrangement joins TRBV6-5 to TRBJ2-7, with 9 bases lining up with TRBD1. The CDR3 spans 16 residues. Germline assignment: CDR1 MNHEY and CDR2 SVGAGI. The ends lost 2 bases at V and 0 bases at J; junction bases unmatched: 5. CDR3 DNA sequence: TGTGCCAGCAGTTACGAGACAGGGGGTAGCTCCTACGAGCAGTACTTC. It specifies CASSYETGGSSYEQYF.

The chain uses TRBV11-1 and TRBJ2-1; TRBD2 aligns across 9 bases. The V and J ends lost 3 bases and 6 bases, in that order; junction bases with no gene match: 3. The CDR3 has 14 residues. Germline V lookup: CDR1 SGHAT, CDR2 FQDESV (reference sequence). The CDR3 protein is CASSLAGGVNEQFF. In nucleotides, the CDR3 is TGTGCCAGCAGCTTGGCGGGGGGGGTCAATGAGCAGTTCTTC.

This sequence joins TRBV7-2 and TRBJ2-7, with TRBD1 as a possible D gene (5 bases). V was clipped by 1 base and J by 6 bases, with 10 bases between them. The CDR3 totals 13 residues. Germline V CDR1 and CDR2: SGHTA, FQGNSA. The CDR3 region has the DNA TGTGCCAGCAGCTTAGGGACAAATCGCGAGCAGTACTTC. Its protein product is CASSLGTNREQYF.

The V and J genes are TRBV2 and TRBJ1-2; 9 nucleotides align to TRBD1. The V and J ends lost 6 bases and 7 bases, in that order; junction bases with no gene match: 9. This CDR3 region has 14 residues. Germline CDR1 SNHLY, CDR2 FYNNEI. The CDR3, as DNA: TGTGCCAGCAGCAACAGGGGGCTCATTATTGGCTACACCTTC. Its protein is CASSNRGLIIGYTF. Full variable domain (outside the CDR3, taken from reference TRBV2 and TRBJ1-2): EPEVTQTPSHQVTQMGQEVILRCVPISNHLYFYWYRQILGQKVEFLVSFYNNEISEKSEIFDDQFSVERPDGSNFTLKIRSTKLEDSAMYFCASSNRGLIIGYTFGSGTRLTVV.

As DNA, the CDR3 is TGCAGCGCCCTGGGGGGAGGGGACTCCTACGAGCAGTACTTC. Protein: CSALGGGDSYEQYF. The chain employs TRBV29-1 and TRBJ2-7; 7 bases are shared with TRBD2. Germline values: CDR1 SQVTM, CDR2 ANQGSEA. The J segment lost 0 bases and the V segment lost 7 bases, leaving 9 bases of the junction unmatched. The CDR3 totals 14 residues.

This clone showed up just once. Written as DNA, the CDR3 is TGCGCCAGCAGCTTGACAGGCAGGGCCTACTCCTACGAGCAGTACTTC. Protein: CASSLTGRAYSYEQYF. The J gene is TRBJ2-7, the V gene TRBV5-1; D perhaps matches TRBD1 (5 bases). V was shortened by 1 base and J by 0 bases, with 14 bases between the two germline ends. CDR3 size: 16 residues. Germline V CDR1 and CDR2: SGHRS, YFSETQ.

A remark on this clone: Additional DNA sequences in this sample encode the identical CDR3. The V call is TRBV14, the J call TRBJ2-3; TRBD1 matches at 7 bases. V trimming: 4 bases; J trimming: 3 bases; junction bases outside the gene matches: 4. Germline V lookup: CDR1 SGHDN, CDR2 FVKESK. The CDR3 totals 14 residues. The CDR3 protein is CASSRDRATDTQYF. CDR3 bases: TGTGCCAGCAGCCGAGACAGGGCTACAGATACGCAGTATTTT.

In DNA form, the CDR3 reads TGTGCCAGCAGCCCAACTAGCGGGGGGGCGACCGGGGAGCTGTTTTTT. Its translation: CASSPTSGGATGELFF. The chain recombines TRBV9 with TRBJ2-2; 13 bases are a match to TRBD2. J lost 5 bases, V lost 4 bases, and 5 bases had no gene match. CDR1 and CDR2 from the germline V gene are SGDLS and YYNGEE. The CDR3 spans 16 residues.

The J gene is TRBJ2-7, the V gene TRBV5-4, with 9 positions matching TRBD2. Looked up from germline, CDR1 is SGHNT and CDR2 is YYREEE (reference sequence). The CDR3 contains 15 residues. V lost 4 bases and J lost 4; bases outside the gene matches: 9. CDR3: CASSAGTSLLYEQYF. As DNA, the CDR3 is TGTGCCAGCAGCGCCGGGACTAGCTTACTATACGAGCAGTACTTC.

The rearrangement links TRBV4-1 to TRBJ2-3; 8 nucleotides agree with TRBD2. V lost 2 bases, J lost 2 bases, and 3 bases stayed unmatched. CDR3 length: 15 amino acids. Germline assignment: CDR1 MGHRA and CDR2 YSYEKL. The CDR3 region is CASSQQAGATDTQYF. CDR3 coding DNA: TGCGCCAGCAGCCAACAAGCGGGGGCCACAGATACGCAGTATTTT.

J is TRBJ1-2 and V is TRBV5-1; no definite D call. CDR1 and CDR2 (germline): SGHRS, YFSETQ. The CDR3 has 13 amino acids. Trimming cost V 1 base and J 2 bases, with 6 bases left between them. The CDR3 reads CASSLQENYGYTF. In DNA form, the CDR3 reads TGCGCCAGCAGCTTGCAGGAAAACTATGGCTACACCTTC.

J is TRBJ2-7 and V is TRBV10-3, with 9 nucleotides matching TRBD2. The V and J ends lost 4 bases and 2 bases, in that order; junction bases with no gene match: 6. Germline loops: CDR1 ENHRY, CDR2 SYGVKD. The CDR3 is 15 residues long. CDR3 protein: CAISASGGPPYEQYF. DNA of the CDR3: TGTGCCATCAGTGCGAGCGGGGGGCCCCCCTACGAGCAGTACTTC.

The gene calls are TRBV11-2 and TRBJ2-1; TRBD2 might be the D (6 bases). Germline V gene data show CDR1 as SGHAT and CDR2 as FQNNGV. This CDR3 is built from 16 residues. Trimming took 3 bases from V and 0 from J, leaving 12 bases between them. Here the CDR3 DNA reads TGTGCCAGCAGCTTTCTAGCGCACAGCTCCTACAATGAGCAGTTCTTC. It codes for CASSFLAHSSYNEQFF.